Listed below are T cell receptor beta chains from one sample, sequenced in a study of molecular identifiers for immune sequencing clone quantification. TCRdb fed the PCR reads into MiXCR, producing one record per CDR3 protein. The data contain 300,000 to 350,000 distinct CDR3 sequences, about 20% of them singletons. The sample was naive CD8+ T cells from blood, with Jurkat cell RNA spiked in. These receptors were obtained from a human donor in good health. Some libraries in this study had Jurkat cell RNA spiked in. The CDR3 runs from the conserved cysteine through the conserved F or W. Each record gives: J gene, D gene, clone size, V gene, CDR3 protein, CDR3 DNA. D genes are given only for firm matches. Clone size is shown for a subset of rows, as once, few, many or a class of expanded clone.

TRBJ1-3 NA many TRBV4-3 CASSPGAGQGNTIYF TGCGCCAGCAGCCCCGGGGCAGGGCAAGGAAACACCATATATTTT
TRBJ2-5 TRBD1 few TRBV4-1 CASSRVGTEETQYF TGCGCCAGCAGCCGCGTCGGGACAGAAGAGACCCAGTACTTC
TRBJ1-5 NA NA TRBV28 CASSLIGVFDQPQHF TGTGCCAGCAGTTTAATCGGGGTTTTCGATCAGCCCCAGCATTTT
TRBJ2-7 NA NA TRBV12-3/TRBV12-4 CASSASGRGKSYEQYF TGTGCCAGCAGTGCATCAGGCAGGGGCAAGTCCTACGAGCAGTACTTC
TRBJ2-7 NA many TRBV29-1 CSVRDGTYEQYF TGCAGCGTGCGGGACGGCACCTACGAGCAGTACTTC
TRBJ2-5 TRBD1 many TRBV5-1 CASSRTGSMETQYF TGCGCCAGCTCACGGACAGGGTCGATGGAGACCCAGTACTTC
TRBJ1-5 TRBD1 many TRBV12-3/TRBV12-4 CASKHRGRDQPQHF TGTGCCAGCAAACACAGGGGACGCGACCAGCCCCAGCATTTT
TRBJ2-7 TRBD1 many TRBV30 CAWAGTDSSYEQYF TGTGCCTGGGCCGGGACAGATAGCTCCTACGAGCAGTACTTC
TRBJ1-5 NA NA TRBV12-2 CASRPPRAGGVAYSNQPQHF TGTGCAAGTCGCCCGCCGCGGGCAGGGGGCGTCGCTTATAGCAATCAGCCCCAGCATTTT
TRBJ2-1 NA NA TRBV6-2/TRBV6-3 CASSYFKLNNEQFF TGTGCCAGCAGTTACTTCAAACTTAACAATGAGCAGTTCTTC
TRBJ2-3 NA NA TRBV7-9 CASSFRSDIGTDTQYF TGTGCCAGCAGCTTTCGTTCAGACATCGGCACAGATACGCAGTATTTT
TRBJ2-3 TRBD1 few TRBV4-3 CASSQDLFGDRVSTDTQYF TGCGCCAGCAGCCAAGATCTGTTCGGGGACAGGGTTAGCACAGATACGCAGTATTTT
TRBJ2-7 TRBD2 many TRBV20-1 CSAILGRKVHEQYF TGCAGTGCTATACTCGGGAGGAAGGTCCACGAGCAGTACTTC
TRBJ2-1 NA NA TRBV7-8 CASSLVLNEQFF TGTGCCAGCAGCTTAGTCCTGAATGAGCAGTTCTTC
TRBJ1-1 NA NA TRBV27 CASRIQANTEAFF TGTGCCAGCAGGATACAGGCGAACACTGAAGCTTTCTTT
TRBJ2-3 NA few TRBV11-2 CASSLNRDVDTQYF TGTGCCAGCAGCCTAAACAGGGACGTAGATACGCAGTATTTT